Listed here are 19 T cell receptor beta chains from one sample, sequenced in a study of cytomegalovirus exposure and HLA in healthy donors. This PCR relied on a set of 60 Vbeta primers and 13 Jbeta primers. The table came from immunoSEQ multiplex PCR; TCRdb's copy has only in-frame clones and leaves some out. This table holds about 200,000 clones, 75% to 90% found once. The sequencing sample was made of PBMCs. These receptors were taken from a woman in her thirties or forties in good health and CMV-seronegative.

The gene calls are TRBV5-5 and TRBJ2-3, with D possibly matching TRBD1 (6 bases). The germline V gene has CDR1 SGHKS and CDR2 YYEKEE (reference sequence). V was pared by 4 bases and J by 4 bases, with 16 bases between. This CDR3 contains 15 residues. The CDR3 coding sequence is TGTGCCAGCAGCGGCCGCTCAGGGGCCCCAGATACGCAGTATTTT. Its protein product is CASSGRSGAPDTQYF.

A single count supports this clone. The chain recombines TRBV4-1 with TRBJ2-2; the match to TRBD2 covers 13 bases. V lost 2 bases and J lost 5; bases outside the gene matches: 5. The CDR3 extends over 17 amino acids. The germline V gene encodes CDR1 MGHRA and CDR2 YSYEKL. As DNA, the CDR3 is TGCGCCAGCAGCCAACGGACTAGCGGGAGAGGTACCGGGGAGCTGTTTTTT. Translated, it gives CASSQRTSGRGTGELFF.

The genes are TRBV5-4 and TRBJ1-2, with D possibly TRBD1 on 6 matching bases. Germline V CDR1 and CDR2: SGHNT, YYREEE (reference sequence). Trimming removed 4 bases from V and 2 bases from J, with 12 bases in between. The CDR3 is made up of 14 amino acids. The CDR3 loop is CASSPQTGNYGYTF. The CDR3 nucleotides read TGTGCCAGCAGCCCACAAACAGGGAACTATGGCTACACCTTC.

The J gene is TRBJ1-1, the V gene TRBV9; D uncertain. Trimming shortened V by 3 bases and J by 11 bases, and 14 bases separated the two germline ends. CDR1 is SGDLS and CDR2 is YYNGEE in the germline V gene. The CDR3 length is 12 residues. CDR3 nucleotides: TGTGCCAGCAGCGGAATCGAGGGTCTGGCTTTCTTT. Amino acid sequence: CASSGIEGLAFF.

V and J are TRBV28 and TRBJ1-5; D uncertain. With 5 bases removed from V and 2 bases from J, the gap between germline ends came to 19 bases. This CDR3 spans 17 amino acids. Germline V gene sequence: CDR1 MDHEN, CDR2 SYDVKM. In nucleotides, the CDR3 is TGTGCCAGCAGTCCCCTTGAGGCGAGGGCCGGCAATCAGCCCCAGCATTTT. It encodes CASSPLEARAGNQPQHF.

The chain has TRBV18 and TRBJ1-5; D remains ambiguous. Germline-derived CDR1 and CDR2 are KGHSH and LQKENI. The CDR3 consists of 15 residues. The V and J ends lost 2 bases and 1 base respectively, with 9 bases between them. CDR3 bases: TGTGCCAGCTCACCAACAGTCGGCAGCAATCAGCCCCAGCATTTT. Translation: CASSPTVGSNQPQHF.

The CDR3 DNA is TGTGCCAGCAGGATTCTAGCGGGGGGCTACAATGAGCAGTTCTTC. Translation gives CASRILAGGYNEQFF. The chain carries TRBV2 and TRBJ2-1, with 11 bases aligning to TRBD2. There are 15 residues in the CDR3. V shed 6 bases and J 3 bases; nucleotides not matched to a gene: 4. Germline-derived CDR1 and CDR2 are SNHLY and FYNNEI.

The J gene is TRBJ2-7, the V gene TRBV5-1; 10 positions agree with TRBD1. CDR1 SGHRS and CDR2 YFSETQ come from the germline V gene. The CDR3 has 15 amino acids. J was trimmed by 3 bases and V by 3 bases; bases with no gene match: 6. The CDR3 DNA sequence: TGCGCCAGCAGCTGGGGGACAGGGGTGAACTACGAGCAGTACTTC. The encoded protein is CASSWGTGVNYEQYF.

The chain couples TRBV5-1 to TRBJ1-2; unclear D gene. The germline V gene has CDR1 SGHRS and CDR2 YFSETQ. Trimming shortened V by 0 bases and J by 1 base, and 13 bases separated the two germline ends. This CDR3 comprises 16 residues. The CDR3 here is CASSLAPGSNNYGYTF. The DNA of the CDR3 is TGCGCCAGCAGCTTGGCGCCGGGATCAAATAACTATGGCTACACCTTC.

The chain joins TRBV7-2 to TRBJ2-3; 9 bases align to TRBD2. The J segment lost 5 bases and the V segment lost 4 bases, leaving 16 bases of the junction unmatched. The germline V gene encodes CDR1 SGHTA and CDR2 FQGNSA. CDR3 length: 18 amino acids. The chain's CDR3 is CASSSPGGAGGKVDTQYF. CDR3 DNA: TGTGCCAGCAGCTCTCCCGGGGGGGCGGGAGGGAAAGTAGATACGCAGTATTTT.

The V and J genes are TRBV9 and TRBJ1-2; D might be TRBD1 (6 bases). CDR3 length: 15 residues. The germline V gene encodes CDR1 SGDLS and CDR2 YYNGEE. V lost 0 bases, J lost 4 bases, and 13 bases lay in between. CDR3 in DNA: TGTGCCAGCAGCGTAGCACCGGACAGACTCTATGGCTACACCTTC. This sequence encodes CASSVAPDRLYGYTF.

On this clone itself: The junction and the germline gene differ at one end; a read error may be behind it. The chain recombines TRBV13 with TRBJ1-2; TRBD1 aligns across 7 bases. Per germline, CDR1 PRHDT and CDR2 FYEKMQ (reference sequence). This CDR3 is 15 amino acids long. This CDR3 is CASSLAGTAKYGYTF. CDR3 bases: TGTGCCAGCAGCTTAGCAGGGACAGCTAAATATGGCTACACCTTC. The full variable domain, rest sourced from reference TRBV13 and TRBJ1-2, is AAGVIQSPRHLIKEKRETATLKCYPIPRHDTVYWYQQGPGQDPQFLISFYEKMQSDKGSIPDRFSAQQFSDYHSELNMSSLELGDSALYFCASSLAGTAKYGYTFGSGTRLTVV.

This sequence joins TRBV7-9 and TRBJ2-5; TRBD2 matches 7 bases. CDR3 length equals 16 residues. The ends lost 5 bases at V and 5 bases at J; junction bases unmatched: 14. Germline assignment: CDR1 SEHNR and CDR2 FQNEAQ (reference sequence). This chain's CDR3 is CASSPQGKLGRETQYF. The CDR3 DNA is TGTGCCAGCAGCCCCCAGGGCAAACTCGGGAGGGAGACCCAGTACTTC.

This chain links TRBV19 with TRBJ2-5; 7 bases are shared with TRBD1. V gave up 6 bases and J gave up 2 bases; unmatched junction bases: 6. Germline V gene lookup returns CDR1 LNHDA and CDR2 SQIVND (reference sequence). This CDR3 has 14 residues. The CDR3 loop is CASRRSGQQETQYF. CDR3 bases: TGTGCCAGTAGACGATCGGGACAGCAAGAGACCCAGTACTTC.

V is TRBV5-8 and J is TRBJ1-1; 7 nucleotides line up with TRBD1. The germline CDR1 and CDR2 sequences are SGHTS and YDEGEE. Unmatched junction bases numbered 6, after V lost 3 bases and J lost 7 bases. This CDR3 has 13 residues. The CDR3 is CASSSNWDSEAFF. The CDR3, as DNA: TGTGCCAGCAGCTCGAACTGGGACAGTGAAGCTTTCTTT. Complete variable domain (other parts from reference TRBV5-8 and TRBJ1-1): EAGVTQSPTHLIKTRGQQATLRCSPISGHTSVYWYQQALGLGLQFLLWYDEGEERNRGNFPPRFSGRQFPNYSSELNVNALELEDSALYLCASSSNWDSEAFFGQGTRLTVV.

This chain uses TRBV4-1 with TRBJ2-1; 11 nucleotides agree with TRBD2. Germline V gene sequence: CDR1 MGHRA, CDR2 YSYEKL. The length of the CDR3 is 18 residues. Trimming took 1 base from V and 4 from J; bases not matched to a gene: 9. CDR3 region: CASSQGKTSGTRYNEQFF. The CDR3 coding sequence is TGCGCCAGCAGCCAAGGGAAGACTAGCGGGACGAGATACAATGAGCAGTTCTTC.

This clone has only one observation. The chain recombines TRBV27 with TRBJ1-5, with a weak D call TRBD1 (6 bases). CDR1 and CDR2 from the germline V gene are MNHEY and SMNVEV (reference sequence). CDR3 length equals 18 residues. V shed 4 bases and J shed 2 bases, with 21 bases lying between them. CDR3 coding DNA: TGTGCCAGCAGTTCACGAATAGGTACAGGGATGCGCAATCAGCCCCAGCATTTT. It yields the protein CASSSRIGTGMRNQPQHF.

This rearrangement joins TRBV19 to TRBJ2-5; D is possibly TRBD1 (6 bases). V was clipped by 7 bases and J by 6 bases, with 18 bases between them. Germline-derived CDR1 and CDR2 are LNHDA and SQIVND (reference sequence). There are 14 residues in the CDR3. The CDR3 is CASTPDRFTKTQYF. The CDR3, as DNA: TGTGCCAGTACCCCTGACAGGTTCACGAAGACCCAGTACTTC. The variable domain in full, completed from reference TRBV19 and TRBJ2-5, reads DGGITQSPKYLFRKEGQNVTLSCEQNLNHDAMYWYRQDPGQGLRLIYYSQIVNDFQKGDIAEGYSVSREKKESFPLTVTSAQKNPTAFYLCASTPDRFTKTQYFGPGTRLLVL.

The chain combines TRBV5-6 with TRBJ1-3; 8 bases map to TRBD1. V shed 2 bases, J shed 2 bases, and the junction held 3 bases outside the gene matches. The CDR3 spans 15 residues. CDR1 and CDR2 from the germline V gene are SGHDT and YYEEEE. CDR3 sequence reads: CASSFRTGTGNTIYF. The CDR3 bases are TGTGCCAGCAGCTTCCGGACAGGGACTGGAAACACCATATATTTT.